This TCR beta chain was found in a study of shared clonotypes between healthy human individuals. Naive CD8 cells comprised CD45RO-negative, CCR7-positively selected cells, excluding terminally differentiated effector memory CD45RA+ cells. Assay used: immunoSEQ multiplex PCR; TCRdb lists only in-frame clones, some missing. Altogether 650,000 to 800,000 clones are present, about 92% being singletons, with the ten largest covering nearly 25%. For this clone: Its antigen is undetermined.

The study, taken as a whole, reports: Memory subsets generally showed smaller estimated richness than naive subsets did. The naive CD4 repertoires of several donors were compared, and around 5% of clonotypes were shared.

This TCR was sampled from a man aged 25 to 40 in good health. The specimen sequenced was naive CD8+ T cells sorted from blood.

The CDR3 spells CASSLGQREAFF. The DNA of the CDR3 is TGTGCCAGCAGCTTAGGCCAACGAGAAGCTTTCTTT. The V gene is TRBV7-6, the J gene TRBJ1-1; the D is unclear. The CDR3 has 12 residues. Trimming took 1 base from V and 8 from J, leaving 8 bases between them. CDR1 is SGHVS and CDR2 is FNYEAQ in the germline V gene.